This T cell receptor beta chain was sequenced in a study of Ad26.COV2.S vaccination and SARS-CoV-2 variants (dated by TCRdb to the early 2020s). A note on the overall study: Donors in the vaccine arm were drawn from COV1001, a multicentre, randomized, double-blind, placebo-controlled phase I-IIa trial testing Ad26.COV2.S in healthy adults. The specificity and breadth of SARS-CoV-2-reactive T cell receptors after Ad26.COV2.S vaccination were assessed by TCRbeta repertoire sequencing. A total of roughly 32 samples were included in the TCR-sequenced set, comprising some 20 Ad26.COV2.S vaccine recipients, 5 placebo recipients and 8 SARS-CoV-2 convalescent individuals. Throughout the experiments and outcome assessment, investigators stayed blinded to trial group allocation. Ad26.COV2.S was administered intramuscularly at a dose of 5x10^10 or 1x10^11 viral particles, either as one shot or as two shots given 56 days apart. Trial participants were randomized into five groups of five, in which low-dose or high-dose Ad26.COV2.S was given once or twice, or placebo was given on both occasions. What the study reported, not specific to this receptor: Higher spike-specific TCR breadth was observed in Ad26.COV2.S recipients than in placebo recipients (P = 0.0014). The study was not powered to compare responses between vaccine doses or regimens. After vaccination, spike-specific CD8+ and CD4+ T cell responses were reported to show substantial breadth. Non-spike TCR breadth was comparable between vaccine and placebo recipients, consistent with the vaccine containing only spike. According to the authors, total T cell responses may have been underestimated by the TCR breadth and depth analyses.

Concerning this clone itself: Its antigen has not been determined. One base away there is no much larger clone; base qualities are not given.

The immunoSEQ Assay was used to sequence TCRbeta CDR3 regions. After extraction, genomic DNA underwent amplification by bias-controlled multiplex PCR, followed by high-throughput sequencing. The study's own analysis went as follows. To quantify the absolute abundance of every unique TCRbeta CDR3 region, sequences were collapsed and filtered. Usable DNA was measured by amplifying reference genes present in all nucleated cells, and TCRbeta template counts were normalized to that usable DNA to estimate T cell fraction. Repertoire TCRs were annotated as SARS-CoV-2-specific by exact matching of V gene, CDR3 amino acid sequence and J gene to a known reactive TCR set. The reference SARS-CoV-2 TCR set was derived from MIRA and filtered for enrichment in COVID-19-positive ImmuneCODE repertoires, a step that removed public or cross-reactive TCRs. Drawing on the MIRA antigens, annotated TCRs were analysed further at the level of specific ORF or position within ORF. Depth was the summed frequency of annotated unique rearrangements, while breadth was defined as annotated unique rearrangements over total unique productive rearrangements. Two-sided Wilcoxon rank-sum tests were used to compare TCR breadth between groups. This immuneACCESS table, as held by TCRdb, lists in-frame sequences with V and J called but not all clones. Of the missing ones, under half trace to an unresolved V gene in checked studies; the others have no known cause. V and J calls and clone size are as listed in that table; D and trimming were resolved from the DNA. For this sample the table gives around 300,000 clones, of which around 88% were detected only once. The ten most abundant clones make up about 10% of the sample.

The treatment or condition label for this specimen denotes: approximately 18 received Ad26.COV2.S at low or high dose, single or two shots; 5 received placebo; per-sample allocation not given. For vaccine and placebo recipients, repertoires were sequenced using samples collected on day 63 after the first injection. Cohort 1b enrolled 25 to 30 adults aged 18-55 years at a single site in Boston, USA, between 29 July and 7 August 2020. Ad26.COV2.S consisted of a replication-incompetent adenovirus type 26 vector by which a prefusion-stabilized SARS-CoV-2 spike protein from the original Wuhan strain was expressed. Reading the germline V gene (reference sequence) gives CDR1 MNHEY and CDR2 SMNVEV. Including the terminal cysteine and phenylalanine, the CDR3 comprises 14 residues. Only CDR3 DNA is held: 42 bases, read in frame from base 1. V trim: 8 bases; J trim: 0 bases; unmatched bases: 6.

The material sequenced was peripheral blood, taken in a trial of Ad26.COV2.S vaccine versus placebo. The rearranged chain carries TRBV27 and TRBJ2-7; the central 8 bases match TRBD1. The source of this sequence is a person aged 18-65 years who received the Ad26.COV2.S COVID-19 vaccine or a placebo. The CDR3 region reads CASGGGQGSYEQYF. The DNA sequence is TGTGCCAGCGGGGGAGGACAGGGCTCCTACGAGCAGTACTTC.